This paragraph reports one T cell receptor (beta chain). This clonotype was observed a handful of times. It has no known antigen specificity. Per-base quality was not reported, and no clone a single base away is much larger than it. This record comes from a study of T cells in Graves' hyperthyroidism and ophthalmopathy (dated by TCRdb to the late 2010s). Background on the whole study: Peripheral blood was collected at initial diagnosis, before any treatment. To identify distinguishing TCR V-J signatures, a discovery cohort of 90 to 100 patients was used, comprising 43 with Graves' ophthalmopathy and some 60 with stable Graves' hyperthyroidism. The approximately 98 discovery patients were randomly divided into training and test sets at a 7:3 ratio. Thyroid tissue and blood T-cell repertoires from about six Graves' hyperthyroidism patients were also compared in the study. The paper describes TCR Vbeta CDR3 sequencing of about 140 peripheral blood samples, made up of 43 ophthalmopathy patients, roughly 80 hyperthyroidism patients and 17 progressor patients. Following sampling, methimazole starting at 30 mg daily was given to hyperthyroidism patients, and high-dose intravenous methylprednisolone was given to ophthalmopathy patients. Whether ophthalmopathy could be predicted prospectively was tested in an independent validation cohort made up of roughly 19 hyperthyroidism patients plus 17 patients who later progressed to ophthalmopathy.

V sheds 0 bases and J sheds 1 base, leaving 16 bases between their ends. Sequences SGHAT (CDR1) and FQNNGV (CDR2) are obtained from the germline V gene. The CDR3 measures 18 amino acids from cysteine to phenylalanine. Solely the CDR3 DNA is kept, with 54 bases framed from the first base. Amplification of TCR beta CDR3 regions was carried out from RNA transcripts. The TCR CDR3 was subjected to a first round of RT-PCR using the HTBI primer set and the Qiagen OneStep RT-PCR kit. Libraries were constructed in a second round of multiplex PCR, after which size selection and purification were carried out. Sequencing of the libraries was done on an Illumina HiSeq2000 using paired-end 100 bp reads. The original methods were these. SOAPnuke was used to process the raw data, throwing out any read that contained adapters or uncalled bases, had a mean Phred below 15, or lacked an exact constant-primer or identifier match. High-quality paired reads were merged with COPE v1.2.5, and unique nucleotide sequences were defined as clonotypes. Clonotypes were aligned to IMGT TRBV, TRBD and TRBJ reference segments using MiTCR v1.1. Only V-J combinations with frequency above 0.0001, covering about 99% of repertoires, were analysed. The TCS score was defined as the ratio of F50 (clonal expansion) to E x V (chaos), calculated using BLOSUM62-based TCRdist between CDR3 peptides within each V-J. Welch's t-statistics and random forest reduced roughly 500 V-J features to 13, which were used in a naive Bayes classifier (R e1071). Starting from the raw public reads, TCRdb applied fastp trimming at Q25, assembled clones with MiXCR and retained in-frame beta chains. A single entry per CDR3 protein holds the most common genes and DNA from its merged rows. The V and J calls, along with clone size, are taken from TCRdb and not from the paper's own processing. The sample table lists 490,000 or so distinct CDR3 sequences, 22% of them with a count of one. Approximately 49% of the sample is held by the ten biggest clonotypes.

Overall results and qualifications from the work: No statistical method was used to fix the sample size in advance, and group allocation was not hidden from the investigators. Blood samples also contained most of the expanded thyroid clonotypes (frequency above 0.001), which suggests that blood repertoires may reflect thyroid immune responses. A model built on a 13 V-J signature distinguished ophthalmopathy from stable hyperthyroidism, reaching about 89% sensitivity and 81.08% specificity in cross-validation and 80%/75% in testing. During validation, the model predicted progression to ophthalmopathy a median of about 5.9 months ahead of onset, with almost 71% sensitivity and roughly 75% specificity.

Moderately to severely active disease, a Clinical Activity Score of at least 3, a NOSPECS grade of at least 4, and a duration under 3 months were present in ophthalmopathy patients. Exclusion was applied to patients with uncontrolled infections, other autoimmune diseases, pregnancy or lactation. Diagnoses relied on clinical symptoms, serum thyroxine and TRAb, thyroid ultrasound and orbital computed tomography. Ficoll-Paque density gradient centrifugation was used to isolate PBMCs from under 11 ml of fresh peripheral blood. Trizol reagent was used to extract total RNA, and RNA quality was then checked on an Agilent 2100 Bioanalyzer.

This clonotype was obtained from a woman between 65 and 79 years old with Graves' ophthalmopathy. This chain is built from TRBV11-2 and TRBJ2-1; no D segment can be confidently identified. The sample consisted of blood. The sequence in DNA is TGTGCCAGCAGCTTAGAAGGGCTAACGGGCCAATCCTACAATGAGCAGTTCTTC. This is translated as CASSLEGLTGQSYNEQFF.